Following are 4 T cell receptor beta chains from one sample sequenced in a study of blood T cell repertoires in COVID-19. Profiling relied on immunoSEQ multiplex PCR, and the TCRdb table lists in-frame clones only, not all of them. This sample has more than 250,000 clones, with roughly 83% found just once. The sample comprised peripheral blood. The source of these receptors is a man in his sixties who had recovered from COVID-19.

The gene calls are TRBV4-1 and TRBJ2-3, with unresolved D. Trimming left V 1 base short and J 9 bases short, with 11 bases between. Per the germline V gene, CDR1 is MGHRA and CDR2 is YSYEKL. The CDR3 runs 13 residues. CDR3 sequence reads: CASSQVSGDTQYF. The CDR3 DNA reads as TGCGCCAGCAGCCAAGTCTCTGGAGACACGCAGTATTTT.

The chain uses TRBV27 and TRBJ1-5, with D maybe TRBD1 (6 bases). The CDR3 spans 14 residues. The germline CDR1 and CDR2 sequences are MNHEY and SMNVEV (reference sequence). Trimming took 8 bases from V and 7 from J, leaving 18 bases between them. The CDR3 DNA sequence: TGTGCCAGCGGTACTACAGGGTCAGTGCAGCCCCAGCATTTT. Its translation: CASGTTGSVQPQHF.

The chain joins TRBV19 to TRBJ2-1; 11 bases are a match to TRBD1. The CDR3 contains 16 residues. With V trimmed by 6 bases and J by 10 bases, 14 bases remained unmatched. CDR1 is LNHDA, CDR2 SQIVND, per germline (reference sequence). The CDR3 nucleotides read TGTGCCAGTAGCCCAAGGGGGACAGGGGGAGTGGGGGAGCAGTTCTTC. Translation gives CASSPRGTGGVGEQFF.

CDR3 sequence: CASSPRLAGGSKKTQYF. Written as DNA, the CDR3 is TGCGCCAGCAGCCCGAGACTAGCGGGGGGCTCGAAGAAGACCCAGTACTTC. The rearrangement joins TRBV5-1 to TRBJ2-5, with TRBD2 matching 13 bases. This CDR3 is built from 17 residues. Losses at the gene ends were 4 bases for V and 6 bases for J; bases not matched to a gene: 12. Germline CDR1 SGHRS, CDR2 YFSETQ.